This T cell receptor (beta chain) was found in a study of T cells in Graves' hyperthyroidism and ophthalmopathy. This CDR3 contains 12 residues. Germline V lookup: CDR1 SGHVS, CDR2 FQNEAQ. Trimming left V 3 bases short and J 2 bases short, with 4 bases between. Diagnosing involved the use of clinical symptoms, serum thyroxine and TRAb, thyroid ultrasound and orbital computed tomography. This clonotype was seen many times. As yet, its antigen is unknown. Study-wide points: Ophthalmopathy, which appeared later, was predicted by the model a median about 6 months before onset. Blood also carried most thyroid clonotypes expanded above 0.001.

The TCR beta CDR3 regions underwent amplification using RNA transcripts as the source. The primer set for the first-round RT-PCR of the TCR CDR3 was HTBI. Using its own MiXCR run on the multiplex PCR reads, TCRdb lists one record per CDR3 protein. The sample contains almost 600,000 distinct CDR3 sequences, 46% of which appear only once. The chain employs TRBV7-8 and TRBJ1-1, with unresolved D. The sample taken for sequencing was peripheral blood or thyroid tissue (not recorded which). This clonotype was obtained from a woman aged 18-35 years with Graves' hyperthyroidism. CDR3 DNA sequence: TGTGCCAGCAGCTTCGGTAACACTGAAGCTTTCTTT. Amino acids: CASSFGNTEAFF.